A single sample gave rise to the 9 T cell receptor beta chains below, sequenced in a study of vaccination and CD4 T cells after COVID-19. Treatment noted: roughly 10-day PBMC culture with coronavirus spike peptide pools or control peptides (ViraFEST assay). From the unexposed donor, CD4+ T cells were collected ahead of the COVID-19 pandemic (2011-2018). Scientists ran DNA taken from cultured CD4+ T cells through the Oncomine TCR Beta short-read assay for sequencing. TCRdb analysed the PCR reads with MiXCR anew, one entry per CDR3 protein. The repertoire holds 6,000 to 8,000 distinct CDR3 sequences, with over 30% as singletons. The antigens these receptors bind are not known. The sequenced material came from CD4+ T cells from blood, cultured in vitro. These TCRs come from a human donor in good health.

The chain combines TRBV20-1 with TRBJ1-5, with TRBD1 matching over 10 bases. The CDR3 spans 13 residues. The germline gives CDR1 DFQATT, CDR2 SNEGSKA (reference sequence). Germline trimming cut 6 bases from V and 4 bases from J; bases unmatched to any gene: 3. The CDR3 DNA reads as TGCAGTGCGGCGGGACAGGGGAATCAGCCCCAGCATTTT. Protein product: CSAAGQGNQPQHF.

The chain combines TRBV10-1 with TRBJ2-7; D ambiguous. This CDR3 comprises 15 residues. Germline CDR1 WNHNN, CDR2 SYGVQD (reference sequence). Deletions cut 3 bases from V and 3 bases from J, with 15 bases between. The CDR3 protein is CASSDGIALNYEQYF. The DNA for the CDR3 is TGCGCCAGCAGTGATGGGATAGCTCTCAACTACGAGCAGTACTTC.

The chain uses TRBV30 and TRBJ2-6; a weak D match, TRBD2 (6 bases). In germline, CDR1 is GTSNPN, CDR2 SVGIG (reference sequence). The V gene lost 5 bases and the J gene lost 0 bases, with 14 bases spanning the gap. The CDR3 loop spans 16 amino acids. The CDR3 protein is CAWGGWAPSGANVLTF. DNA of the CDR3: TGTGCCTGGGGGGGGTGGGCTCCCTCTGGGGCCAACGTCCTGACTTTC.

The genes are TRBV29-1 and TRBJ1-2; 9 bases line up with TRBD1. The V and J ends lost 7 bases and 8 bases, in that order; junction bases with no gene match: 5. The CDR3 is 11 residues long. Per the germline V gene, CDR1 is SQVTM and CDR2 is ANQGSEA. This chain's CDR3 is CSDTGGRGYTF. The CDR3 DNA is TGCAGCGACACAGGGGGCCGGGGCTACACCTTC.

This clonotype appeared a few times. The rearrangement links TRBV6-5 to TRBJ1-5, with D hard to call. The CDR3 extends over 13 amino acids. In germline, CDR1 is MNHEY, CDR2 SVGAGI. V was shortened by 2 bases and J by 3 bases, with 5 bases between the two germline ends. CDR3 sequence: CASSYQANQPQHF. The CDR3 nucleotides are TGTGCCAGCAGTTACCAGGCCAATCAGCCCCAGCATTTT.

The chain employs TRBV7-8 and TRBJ2-1, with 11 bases identical to TRBD2. This CDR3 is built from 18 residues. Germline V lookup: CDR1 SGHVS, CDR2 FQNEAQ. Trimming took 1 base from V and 0 from J; bases not matched to a gene: 5. The CDR3 DNA reads TGTGCCAGCAGCTTAGGACTAGCGGGGAGGGGCTCCTACAATGAGCAGTTCTTC. This translates into CASSLGLAGRGSYNEQFF.

The chain recombines TRBV20-1 with TRBJ1-1; D gene uncertain. The germline CDR1 and CDR2 sequences are DFQATT and SNEGSKA (reference sequence). The CDR3 contains 13 residues. Trimming shortened V by 5 bases and J by 0 bases, and 10 bases separated the two germline ends. The CDR3 reads CSAGHLMNTEAFF. CDR3 bases: TGCAGTGCTGGCCACCTTATGAACACTGAAGCTTTCTTT.

The chain employs TRBV7-8 and TRBJ1-2; no definite D call. The CDR3 extends over 12 amino acids. V lost 2 bases to trimming and J lost 7 bases, with 8 bases between them. CDR1 and CDR2 (germline): SGHVS, FQNEAQ. The CDR3 sequence: CASSLNTGGYTF. CDR3 bases: TGTGCCAGCAGCTTAAATACGGGTGGCTACACCTTC.

V gene TRBV28 combines with J gene TRBJ2-3, with 7 bases lining up with TRBD2. Unmatched junction bases numbered 4, after V lost 3 bases and J lost 1 base. The CDR3 has 15 residues. Germline V lookup: CDR1 MDHEN, CDR2 SYDVKM. This CDR3 is CASSFERGRTDTQYF. DNA for the CDR3: TGTGCCAGCAGTTTTGAGCGGGGCCGCACAGATACGCAGTATTTT.